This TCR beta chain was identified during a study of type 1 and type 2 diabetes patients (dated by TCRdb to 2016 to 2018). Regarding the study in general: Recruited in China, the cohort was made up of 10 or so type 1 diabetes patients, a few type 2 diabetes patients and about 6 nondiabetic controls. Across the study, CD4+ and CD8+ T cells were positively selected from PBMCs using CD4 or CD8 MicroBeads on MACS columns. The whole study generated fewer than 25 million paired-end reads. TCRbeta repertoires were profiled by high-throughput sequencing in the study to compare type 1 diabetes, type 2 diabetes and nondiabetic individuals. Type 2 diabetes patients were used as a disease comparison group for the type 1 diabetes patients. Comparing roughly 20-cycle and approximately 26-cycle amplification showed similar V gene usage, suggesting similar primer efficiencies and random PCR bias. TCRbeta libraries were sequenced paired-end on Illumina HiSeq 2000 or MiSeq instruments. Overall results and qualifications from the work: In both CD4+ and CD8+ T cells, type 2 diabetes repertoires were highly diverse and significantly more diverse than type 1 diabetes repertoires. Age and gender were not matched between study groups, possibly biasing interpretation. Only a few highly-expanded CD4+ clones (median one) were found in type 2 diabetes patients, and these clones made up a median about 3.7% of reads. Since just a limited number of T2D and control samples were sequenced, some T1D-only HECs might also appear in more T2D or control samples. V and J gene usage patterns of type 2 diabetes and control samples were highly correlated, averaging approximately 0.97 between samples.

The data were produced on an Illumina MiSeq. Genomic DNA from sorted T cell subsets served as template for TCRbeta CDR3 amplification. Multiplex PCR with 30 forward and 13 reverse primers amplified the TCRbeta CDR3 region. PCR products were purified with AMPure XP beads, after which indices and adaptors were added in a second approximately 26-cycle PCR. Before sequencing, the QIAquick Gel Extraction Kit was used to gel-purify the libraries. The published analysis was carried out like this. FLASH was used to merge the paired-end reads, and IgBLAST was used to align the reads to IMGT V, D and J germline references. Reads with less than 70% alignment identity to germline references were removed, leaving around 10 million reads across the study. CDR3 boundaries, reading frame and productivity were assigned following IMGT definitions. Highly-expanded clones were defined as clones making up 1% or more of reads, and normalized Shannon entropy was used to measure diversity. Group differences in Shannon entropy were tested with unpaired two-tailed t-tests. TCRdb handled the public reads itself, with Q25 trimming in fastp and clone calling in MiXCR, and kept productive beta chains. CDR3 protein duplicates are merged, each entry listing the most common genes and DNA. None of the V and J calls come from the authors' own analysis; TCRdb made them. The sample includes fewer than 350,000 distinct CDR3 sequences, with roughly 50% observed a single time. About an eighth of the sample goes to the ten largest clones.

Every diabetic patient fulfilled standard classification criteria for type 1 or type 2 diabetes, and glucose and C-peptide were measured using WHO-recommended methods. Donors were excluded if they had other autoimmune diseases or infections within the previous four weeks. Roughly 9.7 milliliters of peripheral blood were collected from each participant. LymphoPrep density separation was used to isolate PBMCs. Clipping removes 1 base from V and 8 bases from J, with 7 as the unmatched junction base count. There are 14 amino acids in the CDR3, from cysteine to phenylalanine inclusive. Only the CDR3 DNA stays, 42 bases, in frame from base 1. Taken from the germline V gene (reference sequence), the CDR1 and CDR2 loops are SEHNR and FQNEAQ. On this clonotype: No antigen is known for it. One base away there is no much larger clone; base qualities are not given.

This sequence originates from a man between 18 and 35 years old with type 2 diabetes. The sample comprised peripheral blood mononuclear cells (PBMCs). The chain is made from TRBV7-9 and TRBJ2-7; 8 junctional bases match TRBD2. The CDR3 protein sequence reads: CASSLDREGVKQYF. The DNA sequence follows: TGTGCCAGCAGCTTAGACCGGGAGGGTGTTAAGCAGTACTTC.